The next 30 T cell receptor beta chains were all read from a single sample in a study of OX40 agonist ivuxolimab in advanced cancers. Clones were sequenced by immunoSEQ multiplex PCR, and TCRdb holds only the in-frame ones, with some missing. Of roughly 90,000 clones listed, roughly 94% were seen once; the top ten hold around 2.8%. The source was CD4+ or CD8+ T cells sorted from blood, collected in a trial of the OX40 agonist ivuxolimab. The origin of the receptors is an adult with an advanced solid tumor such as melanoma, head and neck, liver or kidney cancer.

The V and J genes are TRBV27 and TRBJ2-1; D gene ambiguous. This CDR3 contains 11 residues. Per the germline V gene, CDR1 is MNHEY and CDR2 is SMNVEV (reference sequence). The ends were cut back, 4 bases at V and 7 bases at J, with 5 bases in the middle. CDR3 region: CASSSSNEQFF. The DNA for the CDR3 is TGTGCCAGCAGTTCCTCTAATGAGCAGTTCTTC.

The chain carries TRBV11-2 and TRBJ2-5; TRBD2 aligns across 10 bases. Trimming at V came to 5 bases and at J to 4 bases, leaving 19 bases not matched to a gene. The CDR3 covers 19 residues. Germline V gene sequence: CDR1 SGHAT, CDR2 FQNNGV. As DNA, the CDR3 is TGTGCCAGCAGCCCCGGGGTAGGGGCTAGCGGGAGATTCAGAGAGACCCAGTACTTC. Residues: CASSPGVGASGRFRETQYF.

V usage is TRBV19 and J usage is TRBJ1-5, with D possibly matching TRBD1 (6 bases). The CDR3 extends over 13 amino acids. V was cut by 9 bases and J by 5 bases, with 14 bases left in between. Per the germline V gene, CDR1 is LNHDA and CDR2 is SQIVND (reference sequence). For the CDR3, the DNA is TGTGCCAGCCAACAGGGAATTGATCAGCCCCAGCATTTT. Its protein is CASQQGIDQPQHF.

The CDR3 DNA follows: TGCGCCAGCAGCCAAAAGGTCGTCCGGGACAGGGGTGACTCTGGGGCCAACGTCCTGACTTTC. Its protein is CASSQKVVRDRGDSGANVLTF. The V gene is TRBV4-1, the J gene TRBJ2-6; 10 nucleotides match TRBD1. V trimming: 2 bases; J trimming: 0 bases; junction bases outside the gene matches: 13. Per germline, CDR1 MGHRA and CDR2 YSYEKL. This CDR3 is built from 21 residues.

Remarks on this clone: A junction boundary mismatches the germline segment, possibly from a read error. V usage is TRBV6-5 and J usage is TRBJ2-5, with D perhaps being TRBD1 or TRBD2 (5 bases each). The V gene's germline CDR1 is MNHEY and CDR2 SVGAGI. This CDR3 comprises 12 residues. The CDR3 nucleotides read TGTGCCAGCAGCGGGGACCAGGAGACCCAGTACTTC. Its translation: CASSGDQETQYF.

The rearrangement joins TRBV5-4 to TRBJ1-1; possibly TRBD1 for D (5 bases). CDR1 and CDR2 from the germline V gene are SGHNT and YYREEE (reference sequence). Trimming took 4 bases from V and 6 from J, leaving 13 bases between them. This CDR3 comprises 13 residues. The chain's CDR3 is CASSPGTLSEAFF. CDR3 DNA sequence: TGTGCCAGCAGCCCCGGGACGTTATCTGAAGCTTTCTTT.

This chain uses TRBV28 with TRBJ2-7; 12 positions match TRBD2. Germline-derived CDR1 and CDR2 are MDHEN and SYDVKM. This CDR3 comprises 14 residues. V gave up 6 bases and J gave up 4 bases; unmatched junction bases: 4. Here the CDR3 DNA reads TGTGCCAGCAGCCTAGCGGGAGGGGGATACGAGCAGTACTTC. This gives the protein CASSLAGGGYEQYF.

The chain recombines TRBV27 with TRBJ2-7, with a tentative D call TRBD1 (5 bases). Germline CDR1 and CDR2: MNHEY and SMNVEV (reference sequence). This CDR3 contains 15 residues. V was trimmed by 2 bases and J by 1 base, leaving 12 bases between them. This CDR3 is CASSLKGAPSYEQYF. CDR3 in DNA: TGTGCCAGCAGTTTAAAAGGGGCACCTTCCTACGAGCAGTACTTC.

The CDR3 protein is CASSLVATNEKLFF. In DNA, the CDR3 is TGTGCCAGCAGCTTGGTGGCAACTAATGAAAAACTGTTTTTT. The rearrangement uses TRBV5-6 and TRBJ1-4; D not certain. Germline assignment: CDR1 SGHDT and CDR2 YYEEEE. The V and J ends lost 0 bases and 0 bases respectively, with 3 bases between them. The CDR3 consists of 14 residues.

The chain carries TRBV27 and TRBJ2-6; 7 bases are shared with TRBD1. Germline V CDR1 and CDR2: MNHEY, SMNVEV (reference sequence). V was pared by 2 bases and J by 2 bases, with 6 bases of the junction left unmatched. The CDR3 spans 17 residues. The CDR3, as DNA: TGTGCCAGCAGTTTAAGGCCCGACAGGGCTGGGGCCAACGTCCTGACTTTC. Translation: CASSLRPDRAGANVLTF. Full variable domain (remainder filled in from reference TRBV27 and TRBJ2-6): EAQVTQNPRYLITVTGKKLTVTCSQNMNHEYMSWYRQDPGLGLRQIYYSMNVEVTDKGDVPEGYKVSRKEKRNFPLILESPSPNQTSLYFCASSLRPDRAGANVLTFGAGSRLTVL.

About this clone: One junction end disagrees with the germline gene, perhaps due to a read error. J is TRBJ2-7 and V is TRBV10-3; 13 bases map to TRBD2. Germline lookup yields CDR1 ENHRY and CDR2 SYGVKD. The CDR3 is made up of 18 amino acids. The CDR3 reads CTIRRTSGSPSGAYEQYF. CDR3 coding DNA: TGTACCATCAGAAGGACTAGCGGGAGCCCTTCCGGGGCCTACGAGCAGTACTTC.

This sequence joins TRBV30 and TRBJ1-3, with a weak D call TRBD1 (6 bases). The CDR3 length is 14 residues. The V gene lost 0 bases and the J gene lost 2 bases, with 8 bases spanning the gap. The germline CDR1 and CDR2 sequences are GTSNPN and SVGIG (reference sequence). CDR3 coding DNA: TGTGCCTGGAGTGTACCAGGGGCTGGAAACACCATATATTTT. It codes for CAWSVPGAGNTIYF. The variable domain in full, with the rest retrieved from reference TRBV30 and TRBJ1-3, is SQTIHQWPATLVQPVGSPLSLECTVEGTSNPNLYWYRQAAGRGLQLLFYSVGIGQISSEVPQNLSASRPQDRQFILSSKKLLLSDSGFYLCAWSVPGAGNTIYFGEGSWLTVV.

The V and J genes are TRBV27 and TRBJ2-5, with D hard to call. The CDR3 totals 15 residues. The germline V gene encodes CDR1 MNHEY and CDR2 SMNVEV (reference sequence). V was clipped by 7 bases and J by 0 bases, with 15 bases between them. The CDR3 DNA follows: TGTGCCAGCAAACGGACGGCGAGTTACCAAGAGACCCAGTACTTC. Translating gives CASKRTASYQETQYF.

The CDR3 reads CASSLGWNTEAFF. CDR3 bases: TGTGCCAGCAGCTTGGGATGGAACACTGAAGCTTTCTTT. V gene TRBV5-4 combines with J gene TRBJ1-1; unclear D gene. Germline V gene sequence: CDR1 SGHNT, CDR2 YYREEE (reference sequence). Trimming cost V 0 bases and J 1 base, with 4 bases left between them. This CDR3 comprises 13 residues.

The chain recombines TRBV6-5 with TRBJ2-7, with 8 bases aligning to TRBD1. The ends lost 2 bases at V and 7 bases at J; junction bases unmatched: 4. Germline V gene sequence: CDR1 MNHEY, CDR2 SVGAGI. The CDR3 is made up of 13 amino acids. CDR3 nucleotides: TGTGCCAGCAGTTACCTAACAGGGGGTGAGCAGTACTTC. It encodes CASSYLTGGEQYF.

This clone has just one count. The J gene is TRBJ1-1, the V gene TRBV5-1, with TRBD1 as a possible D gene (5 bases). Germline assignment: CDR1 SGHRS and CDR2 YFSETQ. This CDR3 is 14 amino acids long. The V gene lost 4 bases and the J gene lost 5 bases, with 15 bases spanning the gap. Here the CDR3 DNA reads TGCGCCAGCAGCCTGAGGGGTGAGGATACTGAAGCTTTCTTT. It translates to CASSLRGEDTEAFF.

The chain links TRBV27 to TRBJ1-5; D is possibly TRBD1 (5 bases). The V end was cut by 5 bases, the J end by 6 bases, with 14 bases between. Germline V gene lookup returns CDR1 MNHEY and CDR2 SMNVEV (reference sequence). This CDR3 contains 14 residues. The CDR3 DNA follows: TGTGCCAGCAGTCCAACTACGGGGACTCAGCCCCAGCATTTT. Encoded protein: CASSPTTGTQPQHF.

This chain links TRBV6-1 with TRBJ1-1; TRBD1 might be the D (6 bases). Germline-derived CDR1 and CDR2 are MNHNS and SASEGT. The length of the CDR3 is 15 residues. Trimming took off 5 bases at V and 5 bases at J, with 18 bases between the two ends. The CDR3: CASSFRDILGTEAFF. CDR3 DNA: TGTGCCAGCAGTTTCCGGGACATCCTGGGGACTGAAGCTTTCTTT.

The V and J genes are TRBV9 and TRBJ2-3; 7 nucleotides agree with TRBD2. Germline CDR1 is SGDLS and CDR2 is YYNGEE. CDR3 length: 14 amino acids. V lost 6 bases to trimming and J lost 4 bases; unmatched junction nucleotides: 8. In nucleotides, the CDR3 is TGTGCCAGCACGGGGAAGGGAGGGGCAGATACGCAGTATTTT. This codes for CASTGKGGADTQYF.

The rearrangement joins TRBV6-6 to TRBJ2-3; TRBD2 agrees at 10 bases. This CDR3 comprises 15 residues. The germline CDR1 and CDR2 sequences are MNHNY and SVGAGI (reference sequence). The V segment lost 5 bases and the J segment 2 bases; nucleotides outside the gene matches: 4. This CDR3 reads CASSHTSGVTDTQYF. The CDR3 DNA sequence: TGTGCCAGCAGTCATACTAGCGGGGTCACAGATACGCAGTATTTT.

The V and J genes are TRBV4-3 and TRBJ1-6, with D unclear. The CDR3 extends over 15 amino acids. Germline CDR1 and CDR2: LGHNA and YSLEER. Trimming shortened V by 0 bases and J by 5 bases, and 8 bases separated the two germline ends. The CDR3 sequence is CASSQDYGDNSPLHF. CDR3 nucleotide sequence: TGCGCCAGCAGCCAAGATTACGGGGATAATTCACCCCTCCACTTT.

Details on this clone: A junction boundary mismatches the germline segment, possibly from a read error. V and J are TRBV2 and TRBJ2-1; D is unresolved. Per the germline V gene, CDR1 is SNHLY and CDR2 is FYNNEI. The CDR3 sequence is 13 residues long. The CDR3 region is CASSDRSFNEQFF. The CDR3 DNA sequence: TGTGCCAGCAGTGACAGGTCCTTCAATGAGCAGTTCTTC.

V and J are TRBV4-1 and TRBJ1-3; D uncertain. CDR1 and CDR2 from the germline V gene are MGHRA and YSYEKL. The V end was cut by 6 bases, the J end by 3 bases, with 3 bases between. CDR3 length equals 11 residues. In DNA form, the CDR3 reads TGCGCCAGCAGATTTGGAAACACCATATATTTT. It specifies CASRFGNTIYF.

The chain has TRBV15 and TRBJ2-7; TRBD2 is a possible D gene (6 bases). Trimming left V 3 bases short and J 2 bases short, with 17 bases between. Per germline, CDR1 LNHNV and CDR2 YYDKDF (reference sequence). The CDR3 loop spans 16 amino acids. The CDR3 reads CATSSLLRTNTYEQYF. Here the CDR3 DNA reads TGTGCCACCAGCAGTCTGCTTCGGACTAACACCTACGAGCAGTACTTC.

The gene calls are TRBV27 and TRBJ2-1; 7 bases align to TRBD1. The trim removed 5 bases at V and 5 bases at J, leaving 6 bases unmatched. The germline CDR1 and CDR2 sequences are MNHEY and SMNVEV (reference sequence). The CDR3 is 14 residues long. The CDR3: CASSLRDSHNEQFF. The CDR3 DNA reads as TGTGCCAGCAGTCTCCGGGACAGTCACAATGAGCAGTTCTTC.

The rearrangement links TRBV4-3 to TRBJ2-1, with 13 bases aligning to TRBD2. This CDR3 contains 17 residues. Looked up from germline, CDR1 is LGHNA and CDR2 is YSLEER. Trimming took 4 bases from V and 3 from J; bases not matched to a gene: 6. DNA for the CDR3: TGCGCCAGCAGCCCGCGACTAGCGGGGGGCATCTACAATGAGCAGTTCTTC. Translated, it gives CASSPRLAGGIYNEQFF.

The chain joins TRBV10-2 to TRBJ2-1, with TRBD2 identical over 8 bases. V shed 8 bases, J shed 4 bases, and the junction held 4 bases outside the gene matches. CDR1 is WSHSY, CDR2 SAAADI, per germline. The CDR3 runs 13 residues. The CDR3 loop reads CASSSGSYNEQFF. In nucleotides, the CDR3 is TGCGCCAGCTCCAGCGGGAGTTACAATGAGCAGTTCTTC.

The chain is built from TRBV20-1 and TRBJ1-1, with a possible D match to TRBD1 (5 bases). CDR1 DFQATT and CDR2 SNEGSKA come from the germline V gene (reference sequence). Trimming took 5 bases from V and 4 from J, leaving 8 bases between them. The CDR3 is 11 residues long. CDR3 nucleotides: TGCAGTGCTCCTGGGGCCACTGAAGCTTTCTTT. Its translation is CSAPGATEAFF.

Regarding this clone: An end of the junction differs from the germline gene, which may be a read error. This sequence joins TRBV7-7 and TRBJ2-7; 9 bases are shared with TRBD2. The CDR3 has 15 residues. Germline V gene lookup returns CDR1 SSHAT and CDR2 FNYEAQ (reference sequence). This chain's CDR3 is CASSPGGTSQYEQYF. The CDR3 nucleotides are TGTGCTAGCAGCCCTGGGGGGACTAGCCAATACGAGCAGTACTTC.

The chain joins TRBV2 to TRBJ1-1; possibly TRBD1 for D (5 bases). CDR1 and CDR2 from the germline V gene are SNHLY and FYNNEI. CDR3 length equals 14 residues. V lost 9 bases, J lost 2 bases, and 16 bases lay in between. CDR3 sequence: CARQAVEGNTEAFF. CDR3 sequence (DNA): TGTGCCAGACAGGCAGTTGAGGGAAACACTGAAGCTTTCTTT.